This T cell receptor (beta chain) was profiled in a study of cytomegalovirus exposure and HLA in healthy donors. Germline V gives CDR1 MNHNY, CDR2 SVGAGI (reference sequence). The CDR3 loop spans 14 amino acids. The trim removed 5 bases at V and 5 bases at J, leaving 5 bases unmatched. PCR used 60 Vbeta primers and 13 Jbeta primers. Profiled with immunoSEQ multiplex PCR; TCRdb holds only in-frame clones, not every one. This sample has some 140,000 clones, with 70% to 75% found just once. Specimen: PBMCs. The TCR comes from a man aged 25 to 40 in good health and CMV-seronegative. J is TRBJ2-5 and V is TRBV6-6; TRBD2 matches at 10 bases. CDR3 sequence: CASSSGGAIETQYF. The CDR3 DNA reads TGTGCCAGCAGTAGCGGGGGGGCGATTGAGACCCAGTACTTC.